This T cell receptor (beta chain) is from a study of OX40 agonist ivuxolimab in advanced cancers. Measured with immunoSEQ multiplex PCR; TCRdb has only the in-frame clones, and not every one. The sample lists about 77,000 clones; around 87% were seen once. Germline lookup yields CDR1 SGHTA and CDR2 FQGNSA. Trimming removed 6 bases from V and 2 bases from J; junction bases left unmatched: 1. This CDR3 contains 12 residues. V and J are TRBV7-2 and TRBJ2-7; 7 nucleotides line up with TRBD1. This material consisted of CD4+ or CD8+ T cells sorted from blood, taken in a trial of the OX40 agonist ivuxolimab. This clonotype was sampled from an adult with an advanced solid tumor such as melanoma, head and neck, liver or kidney cancer. The CDR3 here is CASRQGPYEQYF. The CDR3 DNA is TGTGCCAGCAGACAGGGGCCCTACGAGCAGTACTTC.